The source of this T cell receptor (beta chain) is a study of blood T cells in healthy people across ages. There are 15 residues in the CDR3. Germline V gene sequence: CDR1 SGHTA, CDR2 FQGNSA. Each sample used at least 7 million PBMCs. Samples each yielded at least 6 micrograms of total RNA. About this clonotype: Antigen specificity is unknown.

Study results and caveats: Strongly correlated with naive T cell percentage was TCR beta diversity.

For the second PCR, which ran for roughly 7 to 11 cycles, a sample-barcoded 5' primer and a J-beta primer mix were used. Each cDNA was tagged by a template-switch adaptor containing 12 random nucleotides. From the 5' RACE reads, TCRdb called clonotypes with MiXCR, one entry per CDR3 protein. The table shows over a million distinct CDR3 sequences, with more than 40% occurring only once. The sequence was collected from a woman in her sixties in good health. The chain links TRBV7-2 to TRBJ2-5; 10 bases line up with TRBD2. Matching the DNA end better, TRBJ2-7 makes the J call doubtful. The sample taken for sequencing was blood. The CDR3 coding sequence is TGTGCCAGCAGCCATAGGGGGACTAGCGCCCTCGAGCAGTACTTC. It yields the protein CASSHRGTSALEQYF.